This T cell receptor (beta chain) came from a study of tumor-infiltrating lymphocytes in primary liver carcinoma. Germline DNA was also extracted, and blood RNA was taken from unsorted whole blood. From around 520 ng of total RNA, TCR beta-specific cDNA was reverse-transcribed using a constant-region primer. Each TCR beta library was derived from three nested multiplex PCR rounds that employed slightly modified ARM-PCR. Investigators reported that the first two PCR rounds, at 10 cycles each, used TRBV1-TRBV30 forward primers with a C-beta reverse primer. TCRdb itself ran the multiplex PCR reads through MiXCR, one entry per CDR3 protein. The sample has more than 150,000 distinct CDR3 sequences; about 60% are singletons. This CDR3 region has 14 residues. Trimming took 1 base from V and 4 from J, leaving 9 bases between them. Germline-derived CDR1 and CDR2 are MNHEY and SVGEGT.

This chain links TRBV6-2 or TRBV6-3 with TRBJ2-3, with TRBD2 as a possible D gene (6 bases). The origin of this receptor is a man aged 35 to 55 with primary liver carcinoma and hepatitis B virus infection. Sequenced material: peripheral blood. This CDR3 reads CASSYYGTSDTQYF. The CDR3 nucleotides read TGTGCCAGCAGTTACTACGGGACTTCAGATACGCAGTATTTT.